A selection of T cell receptor beta chains follows, all from one sample in a study of shared clonotypes between healthy human individuals. The data were produced by immunoSEQ multiplex PCR, yet TCRdb's version contains in-frame clones alone and is incomplete. The data contain 1.5 million to 2.5 million clones, approximately 95% of them seen just once; the ten biggest clones take up 1.2%. Specimen: naive CD8+ T cells sorted from blood. Source of these receptors: a man aged 18 to 29 in good health. Each CDR3 is given with its conserved first and last residue. D genes are given only for firm matches. Some rows mark clone size as missing; the rest say once, few, many or name a class of expanded clone.

len: 13
abundance: NA
v_gene: TRBV6-6
d_gene: NA
j_gene: TRBJ1-6
CDR3aa: CASSYSGDSPLHF
CDR3nt: TGTGCCAGCAGTTACTCGGGGGATTCACCCCTCCACTTT

len: 11
abundance: NA
v_gene: TRBV10-3
d_gene: TRBD2
j_gene: TRBJ2-7
CDR3aa: CAFGWGGEQYF
CDR3nt: TGTGCCTTCGGTTGGGGGGGAGAGCAGTACTTC

len: 14
abundance: NA
v_gene: TRBV5-6
d_gene: NA
j_gene: TRBJ1-2
CDR3aa: CASSNREHLYGYTF
CDR3nt: TGTGCCAGCAGCAACAGGGAGCACCTCTATGGCTACACCTTC

len: 14
abundance: NA
v_gene: TRBV6-1
d_gene: NA
j_gene: TRBJ2-7
CDR3aa: CASSETGTPYEQYF
CDR3nt: TGTGCCAGCAGTGAGACGGGGACACCCTACGAGCAGTACTTC

len: 15
abundance: NA
v_gene: TRBV6-5
d_gene: NA
j_gene: TRBJ2-5
CDR3aa: CASSYRGSFQETQYF
CDR3nt: TGTGCCAGCAGTTATAGGGGGTCTTTCCAAGAGACCCAGTACTTC

len: 15
abundance: NA
v_gene: TRBV2
d_gene: NA
j_gene: TRBJ2-3
CDR3aa: CASSLLAPSTDTQYF
CDR3nt: TGTGCCAGCAGTTTGCTAGCCCCTAGCACAGATACGCAGTATTTT

len: 15
abundance: NA
v_gene: TRBV7-9
d_gene: NA
j_gene: TRBJ1-4
CDR3aa: CASSFGPGENEKLFF
CDR3nt: TGTGCCAGCAGCTTCGGCCCCGGAGAAAATGAAAAACTGTTTTTT

len: 15
abundance: NA
v_gene: TRBV27
d_gene: NA
j_gene: TRBJ2-2
CDR3aa: CASKMGLARTGELFF
CDR3nt: TGTGCCAGCAAAATGGGGCTAGCGCGCACCGGGGAGCTGTTTTTT

len: 11
abundance: NA
v_gene: TRBV6-5
d_gene: NA
j_gene: TRBJ1-1
CDR3aa: CASSTNTEAFF
CDR3nt: TGTGCCAGCAGTACGAACACTGAAGCTTTCTTT

len: 15
abundance: NA
v_gene: TRBV4-3
d_gene: TRBD1
j_gene: TRBJ1-2
CDR3aa: CASSQGTGGGYGYTF
CDR3nt: TGCGCCAGCAGCCAGGGGACAGGGGGCGGGTATGGCTACACCTTC

len: 14
abundance: NA
v_gene: TRBV5-6
d_gene: TRBD2
j_gene: TRBJ2-7
CDR3aa: CASSHAGGSYEQYF
CDR3nt: TGTGCCAGCAGCCACGCGGGAGGATCCTACGAGCAGTACTTC

len: 17
abundance: NA
v_gene: TRBV4-3
d_gene: TRBD2
j_gene: TRBJ2-7
CDR3aa: CASSQDPLAEGPYEQYF
CDR3nt: TGCGCCAGCAGCCAAGATCCACTAGCGGAGGGCCCCTACGAGCAGTACTTC

len: 14
abundance: NA
v_gene: TRBV4-1
d_gene: TRBD1
j_gene: TRBJ2-7
CDR3aa: CASSDGQGLYEQYF
CDR3nt: TGCGCCAGCAGCGATGGACAGGGGTTATACGAGCAGTACTTC

len: 14
abundance: NA
v_gene: TRBV11-3
d_gene: TRBD2
j_gene: TRBJ2-7
CDR3aa: CASSRSGGDYEQYF
CDR3nt: TGTGCCAGCAGCCGTAGCGGGGGGGACTACGAGCAGTACTTC

len: 15
abundance: NA
v_gene: TRBV7-8
d_gene: TRBD1
j_gene: TRBJ1-2
CDR3aa: CASSSYRGDYYGYTF
CDR3nt: TGTGCCAGCAGCTCGTACAGGGGAGATTACTATGGCTACACCTTC

len: 13
abundance: NA
v_gene: TRBV11-2
d_gene: NA
j_gene: TRBJ2-3
CDR3aa: CASSLVRTDTQYF
CDR3nt: TGTGCCAGCAGCTTAGTAAGAACAGATACGCAGTATTTT

len: 13
abundance: once
v_gene: TRBV11-2
d_gene: NA
j_gene: TRBJ2-7
CDR3aa: CASSLGDGLEQYF
CDR3nt: TGTGCCAGCAGCTTAGGGGACGGTCTCGAGCAGTACTTC

len: 16
abundance: NA
v_gene: TRBV2
d_gene: NA
j_gene: TRBJ1-6
CDR3aa: CASFQRESSYNSPLHF
CDR3nt: TGTGCCAGCTTTCAGCGTGAGAGCTCCTATAATTCACCCCTCCACTTT

len: 15
abundance: NA
v_gene: TRBV10-3
d_gene: NA
j_gene: TRBJ1-1
CDR3aa: CASKPLEIMNTEAFF
CDR3nt: TGTGCCAGCAAACCATTGGAAATCATGAACACTGAAGCTTTCTTT

len: 14
abundance: NA
v_gene: TRBV7-3
d_gene: NA
j_gene: TRBJ2-7
CDR3aa: CASSLTGVTDEQYF
CDR3nt: TGTGCCAGCAGCTTAACAGGGGTCACCGACGAGCAGTACTTC

len: 15
abundance: few
v_gene: TRBV27
d_gene: NA
j_gene: TRBJ2-7
CDR3aa: CASSDLGDGAYEQYF
CDR3nt: TGTGCCAGCAGTGACCTTGGGGACGGAGCCTACGAGCAGTACTTC

len: 14
abundance: NA
v_gene: TRBV19
d_gene: NA
j_gene: TRBJ1-2
CDR3aa: CASSIDLGTYGYTF
CDR3nt: TGTGCCAGTAGTATTGATCTGGGAACCTATGGCTACACCTTC

len: 13
abundance: NA
v_gene: TRBV5-1
d_gene: NA
j_gene: TRBJ2-1
CDR3aa: CASGGRGGNEQFF
CDR3nt: TGCGCCAGCGGCGGCCGTGGGGGGAATGAGCAGTTCTTC

len: 15
abundance: NA
v_gene: TRBV2
d_gene: NA
j_gene: TRBJ2-5
CDR3aa: CASAGPEVYQETQYF
CDR3nt: TGTGCCAGCGCGGGGCCCGAGGTGTACCAAGAGACCCAGTACTTC

len: 15
abundance: NA
v_gene: TRBV6-1
d_gene: TRBD1
j_gene: TRBJ1-1
CDR3aa: CASSKARGLDTEAFF
CDR3nt: TGTGCCAGCAGTAAAGCTAGGGGGCTTGACACTGAAGCTTTCTTT

len: 16
abundance: few
v_gene: TRBV27
d_gene: NA
j_gene: TRBJ2-2
CDR3aa: CASSPTAGAGAGELFF
CDR3nt: TGTGCCAGCAGTCCTACGGCAGGGGCAGGGGCCGGGGAGCTGTTTTTT

len: 15
abundance: NA
v_gene: TRBV5-8
d_gene: TRBD1
j_gene: TRBJ1-4
CDR3aa: CASSLGQGGYEKLFF
CDR3nt: TGTGCCAGCAGCCTCGGACAGGGGGGTTATGAAAAACTGTTTTTT

len: 17
abundance: NA
v_gene: TRBV4-1
d_gene: TRBD2
j_gene: TRBJ2-7
CDR3aa: CASSPWTSGGPTYEQYF
CDR3nt: TGCGCCAGCAGCCCTTGGACTAGCGGGGGGCCCACCTACGAGCAGTACTTC

len: 15
abundance: NA
v_gene: TRBV7-7
d_gene: NA
j_gene: TRBJ1-4
CDR3aa: CASSLEAGANEKLFF
CDR3nt: TGTGCTAGCAGCTTAGAAGCAGGGGCTAATGAAAAACTGTTTTTT

len: 15
abundance: NA
v_gene: TRBV6-1
d_gene: NA
j_gene: TRBJ2-7
CDR3aa: CASSIRQSPFYEQYF
CDR3nt: TGTGCCAGCAGTATTCGACAGTCCCCCTTCTACGAGCAGTACTTC

len: 14
abundance: NA
v_gene: TRBV6-5
d_gene: NA
j_gene: TRBJ2-3
CDR3aa: CASSLGLFTDTQYF
CDR3nt: TGTGCCAGCAGTTTGGGACTTTTCACAGATACGCAGTATTTT

len: 17
abundance: NA
v_gene: TRBV5-1
d_gene: TRBD2
j_gene: TRBJ2-1
CDR3aa: CASSLGYVAGGPNEQFF
CDR3nt: TGCGCCAGCAGCTTGGGTTATGTAGCGGGAGGGCCCAATGAGCAGTTCTTC

len: 16
abundance: NA
v_gene: TRBV5-4
d_gene: NA
j_gene: TRBJ2-2
CDR3aa: CASSRRDFTGTGELFF
CDR3nt: TGTGCCAGCAGCAGGCGGGACTTCACCGGGACCGGGGAGCTGTTTTTT

len: 16
abundance: NA
v_gene: TRBV9
d_gene: NA
j_gene: TRBJ2-1
CDR3aa: CASSDPRGAAYNEQFF
CDR3nt: TGTGCCAGCAGCGACCCACGAGGGGCGGCCTACAATGAGCAGTTCTTC

len: 16
abundance: NA
v_gene: TRBV11-3
d_gene: TRBD2
j_gene: TRBJ2-1
CDR3aa: CASSLGYSGGWDEQFF
CDR3nt: TGTGCCAGCAGCTTAGGTTACAGCGGGGGGTGGGATGAGCAGTTCTTC

len: 15
abundance: once
v_gene: TRBV19
d_gene: NA
j_gene: TRBJ1-1
CDR3aa: CASSIDAGEGTEAFF
CDR3nt: TGTGCCAGTAGTATAGATGCAGGGGAAGGAACTGAAGCTTTCTTT

len: 12
abundance: NA
v_gene: TRBV11-1
d_gene: NA
j_gene: TRBJ2-5
CDR3aa: CASSLTGETQYF
CDR3nt: TGTGCCAGCAGCTTGACCGGGGAGACCCAGTACTTC